These T cell receptor beta chains were read from a single sample in a study of vaccination and CD4 T cells after COVID-19. TCRdb redid the calling of the PCR reads with MiXCR, one entry per CDR3 protein. The sample lists around 20,000 distinct CDR3 sequences; approximately 61% were seen once. Antigens for these TCRs are unknown. The starting material was CD4+ T cells from blood, cultured in vitro, obtained after SARS-CoV-2 vaccination. These receptors were obtained from a human donor who had recovered from COVID-19. Both conserved end residues are part of each CDR3. Fields, in order: CDR3 protein, CDR3 DNA, D gene, J gene, V gene, CDR3 length, clone size. A D gene is named only where the DNA matches it firmly. Clone size is given for some rows only: seen once, a few or many times, or a class if the clone is expanded.

CDR3aa: CASSRLLAGGQETQYF
CDR3nt: TGTGCCAGCAGCCGGCTCCTAGCGGGGGGCCAAGAGACCCAGTACTTC
d_gene: TRBD2
j_gene: TRBJ2-5
v_gene: TRBV7-7
len: 16
abundance: -

CDR3aa: CASSLALYPQPQHF
CDR3nt: TGTGCCAGCAGTTTAGCGCTCTACCCACAGCCCCAGCATTTT
d_gene: -
j_gene: TRBJ1-5
v_gene: TRBV12-3/TRBV12-4
len: 14
abundance: -

CDR3aa: CASSLTRQGAVGYTF
CDR3nt: TGTGCCAGCAGCTTGACGCGCCAGGGGGCAGTAGGCTACACCTTC
d_gene: TRBD1
j_gene: TRBJ1-2
v_gene: TRBV7-2
len: 15
abundance: few

CDR3aa: CASSQLAGEADTQYF
CDR3nt: TGTGCCAGCAGTCAATTAGCGGGAGAAGCAGATACGCAGTATTTT
d_gene: TRBD2
j_gene: TRBJ2-3
v_gene: TRBV28
len: 15
abundance: -

CDR3aa: CASRPWGNSPLHF
CDR3nt: TGTGCCAGCAGACCATGGGGAAATTCACCCCTCCACTTT
d_gene: -
j_gene: TRBJ1-6
v_gene: TRBV2
len: 13
abundance: once

CDR3aa: CSANGLAGSVGASYNEQFF
CDR3nt: TGCAGTGCGAATGGACTAGCGGGATCGGTGGGGGCCTCCTACAATGAGCAGTTCTTC
d_gene: TRBD2
j_gene: TRBJ2-1
v_gene: TRBV20-1
len: 19
abundance: -

CDR3aa: CASRYLRGMNTEAFF
CDR3nt: TGCGCCAGCAGATATCTGAGGGGTATGAACACTGAAGCTTTCTTT
d_gene: -
j_gene: TRBJ1-1
v_gene: TRBV5-1
len: 15
abundance: once

CDR3aa: CASSLKAPYEQYF
CDR3nt: TGTGCCAGCAGTTTGAAGGCCCCCTACGAGCAGTACTTC
d_gene: -
j_gene: TRBJ2-7
v_gene: TRBV12-3/TRBV12-4
len: 13
abundance: -

CDR3aa: CASSPGQGKGNTEAFF
CDR3nt: TGTGCCAGCAGCCCGGGACAGGGAAAGGGGAACACTGAAGCTTTCTTT
d_gene: TRBD1
j_gene: TRBJ1-1
v_gene: TRBV14
len: 16
abundance: -

CDR3aa: CATSDPGVTGELFF
CDR3nt: TGTGCCACCAGTGATCCGGGTGTCACCGGGGAGCTGTTTTTT
d_gene: -
j_gene: TRBJ2-2
v_gene: TRBV24-1
len: 14
abundance: -

CDR3aa: CATSRDTTDTQYF
CDR3nt: TGTGCCACCAGCAGGGACACAACAGATACGCAGTATTTT
d_gene: -
j_gene: TRBJ2-3
v_gene: TRBV15
len: 13
abundance: -

CDR3aa: CASSPGQGQETQYF
CDR3nt: TGTGCCAGTAGTCCTGGACAGGGTCAAGAGACCCAGTACTTC
d_gene: TRBD1
j_gene: TRBJ2-5
v_gene: TRBV19
len: 14
abundance: few

CDR3aa: CATSRALGQGIRNQPQHF
CDR3nt: TGTGCCACCAGCAGAGCCCTGGGACAGGGGATTCGCAATCAGCCCCAGCATTTT
d_gene: TRBD1
j_gene: TRBJ1-5
v_gene: TRBV15
len: 18
abundance: few

CDR3aa: CASSLAGTGIHEQYF
CDR3nt: TGTGCCAGCAGCTTAGCCGGGACAGGGATCCACGAGCAGTACTTC
d_gene: TRBD1
j_gene: TRBJ2-7
v_gene: TRBV7-2
len: 15
abundance: few

CDR3aa: CASTQQETQYF
CDR3nt: TGTGCCAGCACCCAGCAAGAGACCCAGTACTTC
d_gene: -
j_gene: TRBJ2-5
v_gene: TRBV7-8
len: 11
abundance: once

CDR3aa: CASSLLARGRGNTIYF
CDR3nt: TGTGCCAGCAGCTTGTTGGCCAGGGGGCGCGGAAACACCATATATTTT
d_gene: TRBD1
j_gene: TRBJ1-3
v_gene: TRBV5-6
len: 16
abundance: -

CDR3aa: CASGRTGTSVATGELFF
CDR3nt: TGTGCCAGCGGGAGAACCGGGACTAGCGTGGCAACCGGGGAGCTGTTTTTT
d_gene: TRBD2
j_gene: TRBJ2-2
v_gene: TRBV2
len: 17
abundance: once

CDR3aa: CAWSVQGLGTEAFF
CDR3nt: TGTGCCTGGAGTGTACAAGGGTTGGGGACTGAAGCTTTCTTT
d_gene: -
j_gene: TRBJ1-1
v_gene: TRBV30
len: 14
abundance: -

CDR3aa: CASSFGRGATEAFF
CDR3nt: TGTGCCAGCAGCTTCGGAAGGGGGGCTACTGAAGCTTTCTTT
d_gene: -
j_gene: TRBJ1-1
v_gene: TRBV7-2
len: 14
abundance: -

CDR3aa: CSAHRRPTRPPYNEQFF
CDR3nt: TGCAGTGCTCACAGACGGCCAACCCGCCCACCCTACAATGAGCAGTTCTTC
d_gene: -
j_gene: TRBJ2-1
v_gene: TRBV20-1
len: 17
abundance: -

CDR3aa: CASSPRPGGGTDTQYF
CDR3nt: TGTGCCAGCAGCCCCCGCCCCGGGGGGGGTACAGATACGCAGTATTTT
d_gene: TRBD2
j_gene: TRBJ2-3
v_gene: TRBV7-2
len: 16
abundance: -

CDR3aa: CASSFRQGAGGYTF
CDR3nt: TGTGCCAGCAGTTTCCGACAGGGGGCAGGTGGCTACACCTTC
d_gene: TRBD1
j_gene: TRBJ1-2
v_gene: TRBV28
len: 14
abundance: -

CDR3aa: CASSLINAGAHTEAFF
CDR3nt: TGTGCCAGCAGCTTAATTAACGCAGGGGCCCACACTGAAGCTTTCTTT
d_gene: -
j_gene: TRBJ1-1
v_gene: TRBV7-6
len: 16
abundance: -

CDR3aa: CASSPGQGGNSYEQYF
CDR3nt: TGTGCCAGCAGCCCAGGACAGGGGGGAAATTCCTACGAGCAGTACTTC
d_gene: TRBD1
j_gene: TRBJ2-7
v_gene: TRBV4-2
len: 16
abundance: -

CDR3aa: CASSQDQVLWF
CDR3nt: TGTGCCAGCAGCCAAGACCAAGTTCTCTGGTTC
d_gene: -
j_gene: TRBJ2-4
v_gene: TRBV4-2
len: 11
abundance: -

CDR3aa: CATSRWAQPVEQYF
CDR3nt: TGTGCCACCAGCCGGTGGGCCCAACCCGTCGAGCAGTACTTC
d_gene: -
j_gene: TRBJ2-7
v_gene: TRBV15
len: 14
abundance: once

CDR3aa: CASRYSRTENSPLHF
CDR3nt: TGTGCCAGCAGATACTCCAGGACAGAGAATTCACCCCTCCACTTT
d_gene: -
j_gene: TRBJ1-6
v_gene: TRBV6-2/TRBV6-3
len: 15
abundance: -

CDR3aa: CSARGLQKGTDTQYF
CDR3nt: TGCAGTGCTCGGGGACTCCAGAAAGGCACAGATACGCAGTATTTT
d_gene: -
j_gene: TRBJ2-3
v_gene: TRBV20-1
len: 15
abundance: few

CDR3aa: CASSLVSGANEKLFF
CDR3nt: TGTGCCAGCAGCTTAGTTTCAGGGGCTAATGAAAAACTGTTTTTT
d_gene: -
j_gene: TRBJ1-4
v_gene: TRBV7-2
len: 15
abundance: -

CDR3aa: CASNTWGGTTDTQYF
CDR3nt: TGCGCCAGCAATACCTGGGGGGGAACCACAGATACGCAGTATTTT
d_gene: TRBD2
j_gene: TRBJ2-3
v_gene: TRBV5-1
len: 15
abundance: -

CDR3aa: CASSPLLGGGNQPQHF
CDR3nt: TGTGCCAGCAGTCCTCTTCTTGGGGGAGGCAATCAGCCCCAGCATTTT
d_gene: -
j_gene: TRBJ1-5
v_gene: TRBV28
len: 16
abundance: -

CDR3aa: CASSPSAYTNYGYTF
CDR3nt: TGTGCCAGCAGCCCCTCGGCCTACACTAACTATGGCTACACCTTC
d_gene: -
j_gene: TRBJ1-2
v_gene: TRBV11-2
len: 15
abundance: -

CDR3aa: CASSGSGALGSGANVLTF
CDR3nt: TGCGCCAGCAGTGGATCAGGCGCCCTTGGCTCTGGGGCCAACGTCCTGACTTTC
d_gene: -
j_gene: TRBJ2-6
v_gene: TRBV10-1
len: 18
abundance: -

CDR3aa: CSARESGQGGQPQHF
CDR3nt: TGCAGTGCTAGAGAATCAGGACAGGGGGGGCAGCCCCAGCATTTT
d_gene: TRBD1
j_gene: TRBJ1-5
v_gene: TRBV20-1
len: 15
abundance: -

CDR3aa: CSASVWVAGGVDTQYF
CDR3nt: TGCAGTGCTAGCGTGTGGGTAGCGGGGGGGGTAGATACGCAGTATTTT
d_gene: TRBD2
j_gene: TRBJ2-3
v_gene: TRBV20-1
len: 16
abundance: -

CDR3aa: CSAPPPRGGRETQYF
CDR3nt: TGCAGTGCTCCCCCGCCACGGGGGGGCCGCGAGACCCAGTACTTC
d_gene: TRBD2
j_gene: TRBJ2-5
v_gene: TRBV20-1
len: 15
abundance: few

CDR3aa: CASSPWTANYGYTF
CDR3nt: TGTGCCAGCAGCCCCTGGACCGCAAACTATGGCTACACCTTC
d_gene: -
j_gene: TRBJ1-2
v_gene: TRBV7-2
len: 14
abundance: -

CDR3aa: CASSVTGGDTGELFF
CDR3nt: TGTGCCAGCAGCGTGACAGGGGGGGACACCGGGGAGCTGTTTTTT
d_gene: TRBD1
j_gene: TRBJ2-2
v_gene: TRBV6-1
len: 15
abundance: -

CDR3aa: CSARDTGARLHF
CDR3nt: TGCAGTGCTAGAGATACGGGCGCCCGGCTCCACTTT
d_gene: -
j_gene: TRBJ1-6
v_gene: TRBV20-1
len: 12
abundance: -

CDR3aa: CASSSDGVTQPQHF
CDR3nt: TGTGCCAGCAGTTCCGACGGGGTAACGCAGCCCCAGCATTTT
d_gene: -
j_gene: TRBJ1-5
v_gene: TRBV12-3/TRBV12-4
len: 14
abundance: -

CDR3aa: CASSLEGGAQPQHF
CDR3nt: TGTGCCAGCAGCTTAGAGGGCGGAGCGCAGCCCCAGCATTTT
d_gene: -
j_gene: TRBJ1-5
v_gene: TRBV7-9
len: 14
abundance: -

CDR3aa: CASSTEFKQYF
CDR3nt: TGTGCCAGTTCGACGGAGTTTAAGCAGTACTTC
d_gene: -
j_gene: TRBJ2-7
v_gene: TRBV19
len: 11
abundance: -

CDR3aa: CASSIATALGIPSYNEQFF
CDR3nt: TGTGCCAGTAGTATCGCTACTGCATTAGGGATCCCCTCCTACAATGAGCAGTTCTTC
d_gene: -
j_gene: TRBJ2-1
v_gene: TRBV19
len: 19
abundance: -

CDR3aa: CSARSGPGYTF
CDR3nt: TGCAGTGCTCGATCTGGGCCGGGCTACACCTTC
d_gene: -
j_gene: TRBJ1-2
v_gene: TRBV20-1
len: 11
abundance: -

CDR3aa: CASSLARGEQYF
CDR3nt: TGTGCCAGCAGCTTAGCGAGGGGCGAGCAGTACTTC
d_gene: -
j_gene: TRBJ2-7
v_gene: TRBV7-8
len: 12
abundance: few

CDR3aa: CASTRQGHYEQYF
CDR3nt: TGTGCCAGCACTAGACAGGGGCACTACGAGCAGTACTTC
d_gene: TRBD1
j_gene: TRBJ2-7
v_gene: TRBV6-1
len: 13
abundance: -

CDR3aa: CASAPGAKNIQYF
CDR3nt: TGTGCCAGCGCGCCGGGGGCCAAAAACATTCAGTACTTC
d_gene: -
j_gene: TRBJ2-4
v_gene: TRBV11-3
len: 13
abundance: -

CDR3aa: CASRPPGQGDIGYTF
CDR3nt: TGTGCCAGCAGACCCCCGGGACAGGGGGATATAGGCTACACCTTC
d_gene: TRBD1
j_gene: TRBJ1-2
v_gene: TRBV28
len: 15
abundance: -

CDR3aa: CATLPAVRGGQGNEQFF
CDR3nt: TGTGCCACCTTACCCGCGGTTAGGGGGGGGCAGGGGAATGAGCAGTTCTTC
d_gene: -
j_gene: TRBJ2-1
v_gene: TRBV24-1
len: 17
abundance: -

CDR3aa: CASTQSVGYRNTEAFF
CDR3nt: TGCGCCAGCACCCAGAGTGTAGGCTACCGGAACACTGAAGCTTTCTTT
d_gene: -
j_gene: TRBJ1-1
v_gene: TRBV5-1
len: 16
abundance: -

CDR3aa: CASRPRGSPEAQHF
CDR3nt: TGTGCCAGTAGGCCCAGGGGGTCCCCGGAGGCCCAGCATTTT
d_gene: TRBD1
j_gene: TRBJ1-5
v_gene: TRBV19
len: 14
abundance: -

CDR3aa: CASSSGGSFYEQYF
CDR3nt: TGTGCCAGCAGCTCGGGAGGCTCATTTTACGAGCAGTACTTC
d_gene: TRBD2
j_gene: TRBJ2-7
v_gene: TRBV7-2
len: 14
abundance: -

CDR3aa: CSAWTSGSFYEQYF
CDR3nt: TGCAGTGCTTGGACTAGCGGGAGTTTCTACGAGCAGTACTTC
d_gene: TRBD2
j_gene: TRBJ2-7
v_gene: TRBV20-1
len: 14
abundance: -

CDR3aa: CSATSDRDRGYTF
CDR3nt: TGCAGTGCTACCTCAGACAGGGATCGAGGCTACACCTTC
d_gene: TRBD1
j_gene: TRBJ1-2
v_gene: TRBV20-1
len: 13
abundance: -

CDR3aa: CASRPTGGATYEQYF
CDR3nt: TGTGCCAGCAGACCGACAGGGGGCGCGACGTACGAGCAGTACTTC
d_gene: TRBD1
j_gene: TRBJ2-7
v_gene: TRBV7-2
len: 15
abundance: few